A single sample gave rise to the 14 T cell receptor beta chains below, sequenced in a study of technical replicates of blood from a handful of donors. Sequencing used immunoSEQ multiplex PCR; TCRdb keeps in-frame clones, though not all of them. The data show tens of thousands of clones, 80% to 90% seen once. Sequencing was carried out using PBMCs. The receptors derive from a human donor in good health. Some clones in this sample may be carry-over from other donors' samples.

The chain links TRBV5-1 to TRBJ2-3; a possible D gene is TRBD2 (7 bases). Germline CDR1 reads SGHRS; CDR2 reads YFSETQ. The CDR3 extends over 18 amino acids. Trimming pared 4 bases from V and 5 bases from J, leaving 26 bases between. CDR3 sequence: CASSPGIGGGRFGDTQYF. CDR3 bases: TGCGCCAGCAGCCCGGGGATTGGGGGGGGCCGCTTCGGAGATACGCAGTATTTT.

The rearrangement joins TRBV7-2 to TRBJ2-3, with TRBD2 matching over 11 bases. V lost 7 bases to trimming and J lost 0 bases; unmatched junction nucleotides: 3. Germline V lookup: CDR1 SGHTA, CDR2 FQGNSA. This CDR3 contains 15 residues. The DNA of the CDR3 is TGTGCCAGCAACCCTAGCGGGGGGAGCACAGATACGCAGTATTTT. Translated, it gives CASNPSGGSTDTQYF.

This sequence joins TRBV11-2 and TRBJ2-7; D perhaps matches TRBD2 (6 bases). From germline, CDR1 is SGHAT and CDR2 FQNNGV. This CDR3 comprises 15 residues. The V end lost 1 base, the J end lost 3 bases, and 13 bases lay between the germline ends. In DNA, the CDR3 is TGTGCCAGCAGCTTAGTGGGTCTAGCGTACTACGAGCAGTACTTC. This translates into CASSLVGLAYYEQYF.

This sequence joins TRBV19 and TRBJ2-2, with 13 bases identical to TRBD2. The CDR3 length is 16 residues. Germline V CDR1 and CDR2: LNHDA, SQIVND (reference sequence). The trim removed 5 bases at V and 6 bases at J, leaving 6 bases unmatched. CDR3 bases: TGTGCCAGTAGTCTCCGGACTAGCGGGAGCTCCGGGGAGCTGTTTTTT. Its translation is CASSLRTSGSSGELFF. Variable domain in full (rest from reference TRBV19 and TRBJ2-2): DGGITQSPKYLFRKEGQNVTLSCEQNLNHDAMYWYRQDPGQGLRLIYYSQIVNDFQKGDIAEGYSVSREKKESFPLTVTSAQKNPTAFYLCASSLRTSGSSGELFFGEGSRLTVL.

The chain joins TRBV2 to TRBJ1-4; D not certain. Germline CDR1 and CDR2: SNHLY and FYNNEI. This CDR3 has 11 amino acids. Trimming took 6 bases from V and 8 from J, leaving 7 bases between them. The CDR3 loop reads CASRQQEKLFF. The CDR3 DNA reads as TGTGCCAGCAGACAACAGGAAAAACTGTTTTTT.

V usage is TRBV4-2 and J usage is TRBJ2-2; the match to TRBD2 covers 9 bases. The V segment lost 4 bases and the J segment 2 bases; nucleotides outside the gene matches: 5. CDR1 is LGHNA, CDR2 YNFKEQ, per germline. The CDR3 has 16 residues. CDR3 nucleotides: TGTGCCAGCAGCCTTCAGCGGGGGGAAAACACCGGGGAGCTGTTTTTT. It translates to CASSLQRGENTGELFF.

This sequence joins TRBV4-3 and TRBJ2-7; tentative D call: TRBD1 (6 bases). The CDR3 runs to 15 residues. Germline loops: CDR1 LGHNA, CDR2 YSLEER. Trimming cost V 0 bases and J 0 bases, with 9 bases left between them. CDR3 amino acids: CASSQEPDSSYEQYF. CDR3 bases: TGCGCCAGCAGCCAAGAGCCGGACAGCTCCTACGAGCAGTACTTC.

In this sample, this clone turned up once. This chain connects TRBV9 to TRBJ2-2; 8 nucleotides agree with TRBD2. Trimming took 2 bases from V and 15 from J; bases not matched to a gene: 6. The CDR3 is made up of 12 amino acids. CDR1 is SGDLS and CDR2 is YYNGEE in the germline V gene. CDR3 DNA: TGTGCCAGCAGCGTGCGGGGGGACGTTATGTTTTTT. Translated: CASSVRGDVMFF.

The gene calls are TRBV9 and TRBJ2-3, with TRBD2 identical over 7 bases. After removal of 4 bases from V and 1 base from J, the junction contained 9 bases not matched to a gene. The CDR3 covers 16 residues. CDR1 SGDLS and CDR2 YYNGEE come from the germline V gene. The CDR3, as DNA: TGTGCCAGCAGCCCAAGGGAGGGACTACGCACAGATACGCAGTATTTT. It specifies CASSPREGLRTDTQYF. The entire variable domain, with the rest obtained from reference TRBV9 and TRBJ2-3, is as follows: DSGVTQTPKHLITATGQRVTLRCSPRSGDLSVYWYQQSLDQGLQFLIQYYNGEERAKGNILERFSAQQFPDLHSELNLSSLELGDSALYFCASSPREGLRTDTQYFGPGTRLTVL.

CDR3 nucleotide sequence: TGTGCCAGCAGCCGAACCGGACAGCCTCGAAACACCATATATTTT. Amino acid sequence: CASSRTGQPRNTIYF. V is TRBV6-5 and J is TRBJ1-3, with D tentatively TRBD1 (6 bases). Germline values: CDR1 MNHEY, CDR2 SVGAGI. Trimming shortened V by 6 bases and J by 5 bases, and 17 bases separated the two germline ends. The CDR3 is 15 residues long.

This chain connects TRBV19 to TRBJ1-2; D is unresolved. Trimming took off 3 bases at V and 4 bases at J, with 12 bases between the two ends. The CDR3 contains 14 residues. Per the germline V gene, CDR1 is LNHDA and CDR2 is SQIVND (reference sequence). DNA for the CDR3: TGTGCCAGTAGTATGTCCCTCCAGTTCTATGGCTACACCTTC. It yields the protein CASSMSLQFYGYTF. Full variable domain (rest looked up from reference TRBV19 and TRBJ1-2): DGGITQSPKYLFRKEGQNVTLSCEQNLNHDAMYWYRQDPGQGLRLIYYSQIVNDFQKGDIAEGYSVSREKKESFPLTVTSAQKNPTAFYLCASSMSLQFYGYTFGSGTRLTVV.

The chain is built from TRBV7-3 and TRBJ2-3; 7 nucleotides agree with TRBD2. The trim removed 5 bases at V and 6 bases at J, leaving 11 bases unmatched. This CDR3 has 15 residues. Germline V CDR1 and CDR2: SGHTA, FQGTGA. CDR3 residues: CASSQLAWHGDTQYF. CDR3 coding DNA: TGTGCCAGCAGCCAACTAGCGTGGCACGGGGATACGCAGTATTTT.

Here the CDR3 reads CASSVGHTDTQYF. CDR3 nucleotides: TGTGCCAGCAGCGTAGGACACACAGATACGCAGTATTTT. The chain carries TRBV5-4 and TRBJ2-3; tentative D call: TRBD1 (5 bases). Germline assignment: CDR1 SGHNT and CDR2 YYREEE (reference sequence). The CDR3 has 13 amino acids. The ends were cut back, 4 bases at V and 2 bases at J, with 8 bases in the middle. Full variable domain (outside the CDR3, taken from reference TRBV5-4 and TRBJ2-3): ETGVTQSPTHLIKTRGQQVTLRCSSQSGHNTVSWYQQALGQGPQFIFQYYREEENGRGNFPPRFSGLQFPNYSSELNVNALELDDSALYLCASSVGHTDTQYFGPGTRLTVL.

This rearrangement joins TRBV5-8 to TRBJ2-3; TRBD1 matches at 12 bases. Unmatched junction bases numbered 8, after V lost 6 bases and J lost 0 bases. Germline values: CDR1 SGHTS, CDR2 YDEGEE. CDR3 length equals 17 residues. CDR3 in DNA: TGTGCCAGCACGTCCCGGGACAGGGGGCTCAGCACAGATACGCAGTATTTT. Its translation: CASTSRDRGLSTDTQYF.